This T cell receptor beta chain originates from a study of OX40 agonist ivuxolimab in advanced cancers. Using immunoSEQ multiplex PCR, the repertoire was profiled, and TCRdb retains in-frame clones only, with some absent. The top ten hold 0.7% to 0.8% of the sample, which has around 50,000 clones, roughly 77% seen once. CDR3 size: 15 residues. Germline CDR1 SGHRS, CDR2 YFSETQ. Trimming shortened V by 0 bases and J by 7 bases, and 16 bases separated the two germline ends. Blood sampling was done at baseline, cycle 4 day 1, and cycle 7 day 1. The rearrangement uses TRBV5-1 and TRBJ2-5; D is possibly TRBD2 (6 bases). Sequenced here: CD4+ or CD8+ T cells sorted from blood, sampled in a trial of the OX40 agonist ivuxolimab. The clonotype originates from an adult with an advanced solid tumor such as melanoma, head and neck, liver or kidney cancer. The CDR3 DNA sequence: TGCGCCAGCAGCTTGGCCACTAGCCAGGATGGGACCCAGTACTTC. Translation gives CASSLATSQDGTQYF.